Below are 20 T cell receptor beta chains sequenced from a single sample in a study of shared clonotypes between healthy human individuals. Sequenced by immunoSEQ multiplex PCR; TCRdb stores in-frame clones only, minus some. Here the sample spans around 2,000,000 clones, about 94% being singletons. It was CD45RO-negative cells, positively selected for CCR7, that made up naive CD8 cells, with terminally differentiated effector memory CD45RA+ cells excluded. Material: naive CD8+ T cells sorted from blood. The origin of the receptors is a man aged 18 to 35 in good health.

V is TRBV7-9 and J is TRBJ2-7; 9 bases are a match to TRBD1. The germline gives CDR1 SEHNR, CDR2 FQNEAQ (reference sequence). The CDR3 is made up of 15 amino acids. The V gene end was trimmed by 2 bases and the J gene end by 1 base; junction bases not matched to a gene: 3. The CDR3 DNA reads TGTGCCAGCAGCTTAAGACAGGGGGAATCCTACGAGCAGTACTTC. It translates to CASSLRQGESYEQYF.

As DNA, the CDR3 is TGTGCCACCAGCAGTATTACAGGGTTCGGCTACGAGCAGTACTTC. Amino acid sequence: CATSSITGFGYEQYF. This chain links TRBV15 with TRBJ2-7; tentatively, D is TRBD1 (6 bases). CDR3 length: 15 amino acids. Between the trimmed V and J ends, which lost 3 bases and 3 bases, there was a span of 15 bases. Germline V gene sequence: CDR1 LNHNV, CDR2 YYDKDF (reference sequence). Together with reference TRBV15 and TRBJ2-7, the CDR3 gives the full variable domain: DAMVIQNPRYQVTQFGKPVTLSCSQTLNHNVMYWYQQKSSQAPKLLFHYYDKDFNNEADTPDNFQSRRPNTSFCFLDIRSPGLGDTAMYLCATSSITGFGYEQYFGPGTRLTVT.

The count of this clone is one. This chain connects TRBV2 to TRBJ2-5, with a possible D match to TRBD2 (5 bases). The V gene's germline CDR1 is SNHLY and CDR2 FYNNEI. The germline V and J ends were trimmed by 5 bases and 2 bases, with 9 bases remaining between them. The CDR3 is 13 residues long. CDR3 region: CASSPGMQETQYF. CDR3 DNA: TGTGCCAGCAGTCCCGGGATGCAAGAGACCCAGTACTTC. Drawing the rest from reference TRBV2 and TRBJ2-5, the complete variable domain is EPEVTQTPSHQVTQMGQEVILRCVPISNHLYFYWYRQILGQKVEFLVSFYNNEISEKSEIFDDQFSVERPDGSNFTLKIRSTKLEDSAMYFCASSPGMQETQYFGPGTRLLVL.

The genes are TRBV2 and TRBJ2-3, with 11 bases matching TRBD2. With V trimmed by 4 bases and J by 4 bases, 4 bases remained unmatched. The CDR3 has 15 amino acids. In germline, CDR1 is SNHLY, CDR2 FYNNEI. CDR3 DNA sequence: TGTGCCAGCAGTGTCTTTAGCGGGGGGGCAGATACGCAGTATTTT. It codes for CASSVFSGGADTQYF.

The chain has TRBV10-3 and TRBJ2-1, with 11 bases fitting TRBD2. Germline V lookup: CDR1 ENHRY, CDR2 SYGVKD. Unmatched junction bases numbered 6, after V lost 6 bases and J lost 5 bases. This CDR3 has 15 amino acids. CDR3 amino acids: CAIRISGGADNEQFF. The CDR3 region has the DNA TGTGCCATCAGGATTAGCGGGGGGGCCGACAATGAGCAGTTCTTC.

This chain uses TRBV28 with TRBJ1-5; 8 bases align to TRBD1. Looked up from germline, CDR1 is MDHEN and CDR2 is SYDVKM. The CDR3 is 14 amino acids. V gave up 3 bases and J gave up 8 bases; unmatched junction bases: 6. The CDR3 loop reads CASSLLDREEPQHF. For the CDR3, the DNA is TGTGCCAGCAGTTTGCTGGACAGGGAAGAGCCCCAGCATTTT.

The rearrangement links TRBV28 to TRBJ1-6; maybe TRBD1 (6 bases). The germline gives CDR1 MDHEN, CDR2 SYDVKM. CDR3 size: 15 residues. Trimming left V 4 bases short and J 13 bases short, with 20 bases between. In DNA, the CDR3 is TGTGCCAGCAGTTCCCGGGACACGCTTTTAGGGCCCCTCCACTTT. Its protein product is CASSSRDTLLGPLHF.

This clone was recorded once. The chain recombines TRBV5-1 with TRBJ2-2; 11 bases match TRBD2. The CDR3 is 17 residues long. Unmatched junction bases numbered 7, after V lost 0 bases and J lost 6 bases. Germline lookup yields CDR1 SGHRS and CDR2 YFSETQ. The CDR3 region has the DNA TGCGCCAGCAGCTTGGAAACTAGCGGGAGTGGAGCCGGGGAGCTGTTTTTT. The encoded protein is CASSLETSGSGAGELFF.

The rearrangement links TRBV4-1 to TRBJ2-7; 8 bases line up with TRBD1. The CDR3 sequence is 14 residues long. Germline V CDR1 and CDR2: MGHRA, YSYEKL. V lost 3 bases to trimming and J lost 7 bases; unmatched junction nucleotides: 8. The CDR3 loop is CASSHPTGGWEQYF. The CDR3 DNA follows: TGCGCCAGCAGCCATCCAACAGGGGGGTGGGAGCAGTACTTC.

The rearrangement joins TRBV29-1 to TRBJ2-7; D may be TRBD1 (8 bases). The V gene lost 6 bases and the J gene lost 4 bases, with 16 bases spanning the gap. The CDR3 has 13 residues. Per the germline V gene, CDR1 is SQVTM and CDR2 is ANQGSEA. CDR3 residues: CSVYGQGGYEQYF. Here the CDR3 DNA reads TGCAGCGTGTATGGACAGGGAGGGTACGAGCAGTACTTC.

The chain couples TRBV7-9 to TRBJ2-1, with TRBD2 matching 12 bases. Germline values: CDR1 SEHNR, CDR2 FQNEAQ (reference sequence). This CDR3 is built from 15 residues. V shed 5 bases and J 8 bases; nucleotides not matched to a gene: 7. CDR3 protein: CASSPTSGGLDEQFF. CDR3 DNA: TGTGCCAGCAGCCCTACTAGCGGGGGGCTGGATGAGCAGTTCTTC.

The chain has TRBV5-6 and TRBJ2-7; maybe TRBD2 (5 bases). V was cut by 0 bases and J by 3 bases, with 10 bases left in between. Germline V gives CDR1 SGHDT, CDR2 YYEEEE. The CDR3 contains 14 residues. The CDR3 sequence is CASSLGLRGYEQYF. CDR3 bases: TGTGCCAGCAGCTTGGGACTCCGGGGCTACGAGCAGTACTTC.

This chain joins TRBV11-2 and TRBJ2-7; D gene ambiguous. The CDR3 sequence is 15 residues long. Looked up from germline, CDR1 is SGHAT and CDR2 is FQNNGV. The V end lost 0 bases, the J end lost 3 bases, and 12 bases lay between the germline ends. For the CDR3, the DNA is TGTGCCAGCAGCTTAGAGGCCCTTAACAGCTACGAGCAGTACTTC. The encoded protein is CASSLEALNSYEQYF.

The CDR3 sequence: CAWSVTSGPYEQYF. The CDR3 nucleotides read TGTGCCTGGAGTGTAACTAGCGGCCCCTACGAGCAGTACTTC. The chain uses TRBV30 and TRBJ2-7, with 8 bases fitting TRBD2. Germline CDR1 and CDR2: GTSNPN and SVGIG (reference sequence). V trimming: 0 bases; J trimming: 2 bases; junction bases outside the gene matches: 3. The CDR3 runs 14 residues.

This clone was observed a single time. The chain carries TRBV7-9 and TRBJ1-2; D call uncertain. Deletions cut 0 bases from V and 3 bases from J, with 5 bases between. The CDR3 spans 13 residues. Germline-derived CDR1 and CDR2 are SEHNR and FQNEAQ (reference sequence). The CDR3, as DNA: TGTGCCAGCAGCTTAGCGGCTGACTATGGCTACACCTTC. Protein product: CASSLAADYGYTF.

V and J are TRBV10-2 and TRBJ2-7; no definite D call. The germline CDR1 and CDR2 sequences are WSHSY and SAAADI. The CDR3 has 11 amino acids. V was trimmed by 8 bases and J by 0 bases, leaving 5 bases between them. This chain's CDR3 is CASAASYEQYF. The CDR3 nucleotides read TGCGCCAGCGCAGCCTCCTACGAGCAGTACTTC.

The rearrangement uses TRBV4-1 and TRBJ2-3; 8 bases agree with TRBD2. Per germline, CDR1 MGHRA and CDR2 YSYEKL. V lost 0 bases, J lost 4 bases, and 6 bases stayed unmatched. This CDR3 region has 16 residues. As DNA, the CDR3 is TGCGCCAGCAGCCAAGAATACGGGACTAGATCAGATACGCAGTATTTT. Translation: CASSQEYGTRSDTQYF.

The chain combines TRBV6-6 with TRBJ2-1, with 7 bases matching TRBD1. Germline assignment: CDR1 MNHNY and CDR2 SVGAGI (reference sequence). The V gene end was trimmed by 6 bases and the J gene end by 2 bases; junction bases not matched to a gene: 7. This CDR3 is 15 amino acids long. CDR3 nucleotides: TGTGCCAGCAGCGTAGACAGGGACACCTACAATGAGCAGTTCTTC. Translated: CASSVDRDTYNEQFF.

CDR3 DNA: TGTGCCAGCAGCCCCGGGACTAGCGGGGCGAACGAGCAGTACTTC. Protein sequence: CASSPGTSGANEQYF. The rearrangement joins TRBV27 to TRBJ2-7; 13 nucleotides match TRBD2. Germline-derived CDR1 and CDR2 are MNHEY and SMNVEV (reference sequence). CDR3 size: 15 residues. V trimming: 6 bases; J trimming: 5 bases; junction bases outside the gene matches: 7.

The V call is TRBV2, the J call TRBJ1-5; 9 bases map to TRBD1. CDR1 is SNHLY, CDR2 FYNNEI, per germline. V lost 7 bases and J lost 2; bases outside the gene matches: 6. The CDR3 totals 15 residues. CDR3 loop: CASTEQGAGNQPQHF. CDR3 sequence (DNA): TGTGCCAGCACCGAACAGGGGGCGGGCAATCAGCCCCAGCATTTT.